What follows are 16 T cell receptor beta chains derived from one specimen sequenced in a study of cytomegalovirus exposure and HLA in healthy donors (dated by TCRdb to the late 2010s). Preparation of the library involved the immunoSEQ multiplex PCR assay. For the multiplex PCR, a mixture combining 60 forward primers for TCR Vbeta segments and 13 reverse primers for TCR Jbeta segments was used. TCRdb provides this immuneACCESS table in a form limited to in-frame rearrangements. Some clones are lacking; in checked studies, under half of them reflect an unresolved V gene, and why the rest are absent is not known. For this sample, the table gives under 65,000 clones. The ten most abundant clones make up over 9% of the sample. The sample taken for sequencing was PBMCs. These receptors were taken from a woman between 25 and 40 years old in good health and CMV-seropositive.

The chain recombines TRBV5-1 with TRBJ2-7; 13 bases match TRBD2. Germline values: CDR1 SGHRS, CDR2 YFSETQ. The CDR3 spans 15 residues. V dropped 0 bases and J dropped 7; count of bases not matched to a gene: 4. This CDR3 is CASSLGGLAGEEQYF. The CDR3 DNA follows: TGCGCCAGCAGCTTGGGAGGACTAGCGGGAGAGGAGCAGTACTTC.

CDR3 region: CASSSPGQGTYGYTF. CDR3 in DNA: TGTGCCAGCAGTTCCCCGGGACAGGGGACCTATGGCTACACCTTC. V gene TRBV28 combines with J gene TRBJ1-2; 10 nucleotides match TRBD1. CDR1 and CDR2 from the germline V gene are MDHEN and SYDVKM. After removal of 4 bases from V and 4 bases from J, the junction contained 6 bases not matched to a gene. This CDR3 has 15 residues.

The gene calls are TRBV15 and TRBJ2-4, with D maybe TRBD1 (5 bases). The CDR3 is 16 amino acids. V was pared by 0 bases and J by 5 bases, with 14 bases between. Germline lookup yields CDR1 LNHNV and CDR2 YYDKDF (reference sequence). CDR3 in DNA: TGTGCCACCAGCAGAGATCTCCAGTCAGGGCAAAACATTCAGTACTTC. Amino acids: CATSRDLQSGQNIQYF. Full variable domain (remainder filled in from reference TRBV15 and TRBJ2-4): DAMVIQNPRYQVTQFGKPVTLSCSQTLNHNVMYWYQQKSSQAPKLLFHYYDKDFNNEADTPDNFQSRRPNTSFCFLDIRSPGLGDTAMYLCATSRDLQSGQNIQYFGAGTRLSVL.

The chain combines TRBV10-1 with TRBJ2-4; D may be TRBD1 (5 bases). The CDR3 runs 15 residues. Germline loops: CDR1 WNHNN, CDR2 SYGVQD (reference sequence). Trimming left V 8 bases short and J 1 base short, with 15 bases between. Here the CDR3 DNA reads TGCGCCAGCGGACAAAGGCCCACGGCCAAAAACATTCAGTACTTC. Its protein is CASGQRPTAKNIQYF.

This rearrangement joins TRBV29-1 to TRBJ2-7; 11 nucleotides agree with TRBD2. V was pared by 7 bases and J by 2 bases, with 7 bases of the junction left unmatched. Germline V lookup: CDR1 SQVTM, CDR2 ANQGSEA. The CDR3 spans 14 residues. The CDR3 sequence is CSAFSGREPYEQYF. The CDR3 DNA follows: TGCAGCGCTTTTAGCGGGAGGGAGCCCTACGAGCAGTACTTC.

The chain links TRBV6-5 to TRBJ1-1; TRBD1 aligns across 7 bases. The CDR3 has 13 residues. Looked up from germline, CDR1 is MNHEY and CDR2 is SVGAGI. The V gene end was trimmed by 6 bases and the J gene end by 3 bases; junction bases not matched to a gene: 4. The CDR3 region has the DNA TGTGCCAGCAGGGACGGACAGGACACTGAAGCTTTCTTT. Translating gives CASRDGQDTEAFF.

V usage is TRBV6-4 and J usage is TRBJ2-1; 10 positions match TRBD2. Germline V gives CDR1 MRHNA, CDR2 SNTAGT. With V trimmed by 6 bases and J by 7 bases, 12 bases remained unmatched. The length of the CDR3 is 16 residues. The CDR3 region has the DNA TGTGCCAGCAGCGGCAGTGCTAGCGGGGGTCGAAATGAGCAGTTCTTC. Translated, it gives CASSGSASGGRNEQFF.

The chain links TRBV6-5 to TRBJ2-5; no reliable D call. Per germline, CDR1 MNHEY and CDR2 SVGAGI. V was cut by 0 bases and J by 10 bases, with 9 bases left in between. This CDR3 region has 12 residues. This CDR3 reads CASSYSNSYQYF. The CDR3 DNA reads as TGTGCCAGCAGTTACTCGAATAGTTACCAGTACTTC.

The J gene is TRBJ1-2, the V gene TRBV18, with 7 bases fitting TRBD1. The CDR3 consists of 14 residues. J was trimmed by 0 bases and V by 6 bases; bases with no gene match: 4. CDR1 and CDR2 (germline): KGHSH, LQKENI. The CDR3 sequence is CASSLGTANYGYTF. In DNA form, the CDR3 reads TGTGCCAGCTCCCTCGGGACAGCTAACTATGGCTACACCTTC.

The genes are TRBV7-2 and TRBJ1-6; 7 positions match TRBD1. Germline CDR1 and CDR2: SGHTA and FQGNSA. V lost 4 bases, J lost 5 bases, and 11 bases stayed unmatched. This CDR3 region has 17 residues. Here the CDR3 reads CASSSAGGVRDNSPLHF. The CDR3 nucleotides are TGTGCCAGCAGCTCGGCAGGGGGAGTAAGGGATAATTCACCCCTCCACTTT.

The rearrangement joins TRBV10-1 to TRBJ2-7; D not certain. The CDR3 extends over 12 amino acids. Trimming cost V 3 bases and J 6 bases, with 9 bases left between them. CDR1 and CDR2 from the germline V gene are WNHNN and SYGVQD (reference sequence). Here the CDR3 reads CASSDGPREQYF. CDR3 sequence (DNA): TGCGCCAGCAGTGATGGGCCTCGCGAGCAGTACTTC.

This sequence joins TRBV6-1 and TRBJ1-5, with D tentatively TRBD1 (5 bases). CDR3 length: 13 residues. Germline V gene data show CDR1 as MNHNS and CDR2 as SASEGT. V was clipped by 7 bases and J by 5 bases, with 12 bases between them. CDR3 sequence reads: CASIHGRDQPQHF. The CDR3 DNA reads as TGTGCCAGCATACATGGCAGGGATCAGCCCCAGCATTTT.

The V and J genes are TRBV11-2 and TRBJ2-3; D is uncertain. V was clipped by 8 bases and J by 4 bases, with 16 bases between them. The CDR3 consists of 14 residues. Germline V gene sequence: CDR1 SGHAT, CDR2 FQNNGV. The CDR3 nucleotides read TGTGCCAGCCTTAGCCGCTCCCTGGCAGATACGCAGTATTTT. Its translation: CASLSRSLADTQYF.

The chain is built from TRBV11-2 and TRBJ1-1, with a possible D match to TRBD1 (5 bases). The CDR3 spans 13 residues. Germline-derived CDR1 and CDR2 are SGHAT and FQNNGV. Trimming left V 3 bases short and J 1 base short, with 6 bases between. CDR3 loop: CASSLTENTEAFF. DNA for the CDR3: TGTGCCAGCAGCTTGACAGAGAACACTGAAGCTTTCTTT.

The rearrangement joins TRBV7-9 to TRBJ1-1; the D gene is possibly TRBD1 (5 bases). Germline assignment: CDR1 SEHNR and CDR2 FQNEAQ (reference sequence). Trimming left V 5 bases short and J 3 bases short, with 16 bases between. There are 15 residues in the CDR3. The CDR3 loop is CASSRQVTGDTEAFF. The CDR3 DNA follows: TGTGCCAGCAGCCGTCAGGTTACGGGGGACACTGAAGCTTTCTTT.

The chain recombines TRBV5-1 with TRBJ2-1, with 12 positions matching TRBD2. V shed 4 bases and J 3 bases; nucleotides not matched to a gene: 5. The CDR3 runs to 16 residues. Germline values: CDR1 SGHRS, CDR2 YFSETQ. The CDR3 region is CASSRRLAGDYNEQFF. The CDR3, as DNA: TGCGCCAGCAGCCGCAGACTAGCGGGGGACTACAATGAGCAGTTCTTC.